Below are 5 T cell receptor beta chains sequenced from a single sample in a study of cytomegalovirus exposure and HLA in healthy donors. PCR involved 60 Vbeta and 13 Jbeta primers. Measured with immunoSEQ multiplex PCR; TCRdb has only the in-frame clones, and not every one. The data show tens of thousands of clones, 60% to 70% seen once. Sequencing used PBMCs. These TCRs come from a man between 35 and 55 years old in good health and CMV-seropositive.

This chain joins TRBV19 and TRBJ1-2; 8 bases line up with TRBD1. The CDR3 contains 14 residues. Trimming removed 4 bases from V and 8 bases from J; junction bases left unmatched: 9. Germline loops: CDR1 LNHDA, CDR2 SQIVND (reference sequence). The CDR3 sequence is CASSTPGQGLGYTF. CDR3 nucleotide sequence: TGTGCCAGTAGTACCCCCGGACAGGGTTTAGGCTACACCTTC.

This chain links TRBV5-4 with TRBJ1-4; tentative D call: TRBD1 (6 bases). The V end was cut by 0 bases, the J end by 2 bases, with 23 bases between. The CDR3 loop spans 20 amino acids. CDR1 is SGHNT, CDR2 YYREEE, per germline (reference sequence). CDR3 amino acids: CASSLGGTRSLLATNEKLFF. The CDR3 nucleotides read TGTGCCAGCAGCTTGGGGGGGACAAGGTCATTGTTGGCGACTAATGAAAAACTGTTTTTT. Together with reference TRBV5-4 and TRBJ1-4, the CDR3 gives the full variable domain: ETGVTQSPTHLIKTRGQQVTLRCSSQSGHNTVSWYQQALGQGPQFIFQYYREEENGRGNFPPRFSGLQFPNYSSELNVNALELDDSALYLCASSLGGTRSLLATNEKLFFGSGTQLSVL.

This chain joins TRBV19 and TRBJ1-5; D unresolved. The V gene lost 6 bases and the J gene lost 5 bases, with 17 bases spanning the gap. CDR1 is LNHDA and CDR2 is SQIVND in the germline V gene (reference sequence). The CDR3 is made up of 15 amino acids. The CDR3 nucleotides read TGTGCCAGTAGCGATCACATCAATCCTTATCAGCCCCAGCATTTT. Translated: CASSDHINPYQPQHF.

The V gene is TRBV7-6, the J gene TRBJ1-5; 11 bases are a match to TRBD1. This CDR3 comprises 16 residues. CDR1 and CDR2 (germline): SGHVS, FNYEAQ. J lost 6 bases, V lost 5 bases, and 9 bases had no gene match. This CDR3 is CASSVGQGARPQPQHF. The CDR3 coding sequence is TGTGCCAGCAGCGTCGGACAGGGGGCGCGTCCTCAGCCCCAGCATTTT.

This clone came up a few times. The chain uses TRBV7-9 and TRBJ1-1; no clear D gene. Looked up from germline, CDR1 is SEHNR and CDR2 is FQNEAQ (reference sequence). The CDR3 consists of 14 residues. V was cut by 1 base and J by 6 bases, with 12 bases left in between. CDR3 residues: CASSLVSSLAEAFF. In DNA, the CDR3 is TGTGCCAGCAGCTTAGTGAGTTCTCTGGCTGAAGCTTTCTTT.